A few counts support the clone carrying this T cell receptor beta chain. Some clones are missing from TCRdb's copy, which holds only in-frame ones; the method was immunoSEQ multiplex PCR. Of 95,000 to 150,000 clones in the sample, about 91% are singletons; the top ten hold 1.7%. This CDR3 is built from 14 residues. J was trimmed by 6 bases and V by 4 bases; bases with no gene match: 5. The V gene's germline CDR1 is SGHAT and CDR2 FQNNGV. The sample comes from a study of T cell responses to AZD1222 COVID-19 vaccine. Study in general: It was second doses at about 4 or about 12 weeks that were pooled.

The rearrangement joins TRBV11-2 to TRBJ1-2, with 10 bases aligning to TRBD1. The receptor comes from an adult in good health. This specimen consisted of peripheral blood, obtained on day 0 of AZD1222 vaccination. Here the CDR3 reads CASSSDRGTDGYTF. The CDR3 nucleotides read TGTGCCAGCAGCTCGGACAGGGGGACGGATGGCTACACCTTC. Filled out from reference TRBV11-2 and TRBJ1-2, the complete variable domain reads EAGVAQSPRYKIIEKRQSVAFWCNPISGHATLYWYQQILGQGPKLLIQFQNNGVVDDSQLPKDRFSAERLKGVDSTLKIQPAKLEDSAVYLCASSSDRGTDGYTFGSGTRLTVV.